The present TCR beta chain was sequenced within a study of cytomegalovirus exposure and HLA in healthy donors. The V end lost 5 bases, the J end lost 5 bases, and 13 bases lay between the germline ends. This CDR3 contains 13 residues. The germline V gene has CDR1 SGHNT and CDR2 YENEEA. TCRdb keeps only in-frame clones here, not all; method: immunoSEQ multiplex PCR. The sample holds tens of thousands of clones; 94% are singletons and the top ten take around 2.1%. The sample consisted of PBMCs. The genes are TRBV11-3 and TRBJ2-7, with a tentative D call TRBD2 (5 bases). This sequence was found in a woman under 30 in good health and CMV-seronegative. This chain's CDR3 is CASSPPGYHEQYF. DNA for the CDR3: TGTGCCAGCAGCCCCCCGGGATACCACGAGCAGTACTTC.